This paragraph covers one T cell receptor beta chain sequence. Its antigen is unknown. The CDR3 length is 14 residues. Trimming took off 6 bases at V and 0 bases at J, with 9 bases between the two ends. Germline V gene sequence: CDR1 MNHNY, CDR2 SVGAGI (reference sequence). A multiplex PCR was run with 60 Vbeta primers and 13 Jbeta primers. Libraries were prepared by immunoSEQ multiplex PCR; TCRdb keeps only in-frame clonotypes and omits some of them. The sample spans about 46,000 clones; the ten largest clones claim 0.9% to 1.2%. These data originate in a study of cytomegalovirus exposure and HLA in healthy donors. As for the study in general: Earlier findings included nearly 120 million unique TCR beta sequences obtained from about 170 million T cells.

The study's findings and limits: Common viral pathogens were later found to be apparently linked to several of the most significant clusters. CMV serostatus was the sole immune exposure information available.

The sample was PBMCs. The gene calls are TRBV6-6 and TRBJ1-3; D may be TRBD1 (6 bases). This receptor was taken from a woman aged 40 to 50 in good health and CMV-seronegative. CDR3 coding DNA: TGTGCCAGCAGGGACAGTAACTCTGGAAACACCATATATTTT. Residues: CASRDSNSGNTIYF.